This is a list of T cell receptor beta chains from one sample in a study of glioma-infiltrating T cells. TCRdb independently ran MiXCR on the multiplex PCR reads; one entry per CDR3 protein. Among about 410,000 distinct CDR3 sequences listed, around 38% were seen once. Sequencing was carried out using glioma tissue, nonneoplastic brain tissue, or PBMCs (not recorded which). The receptors here all came from a human donor with low-grade glioma or glioblastoma, undergoing nonglioma brain surgery, or in good health (not recorded which). CDR3s include the opening cysteine and the closing phenylalanine or tryptophan. The D gene is left open where the match is weak. Part of the rows lack a size; the others show once, few, many or a class for expanded clones.

>TRBD2|many|TRBJ2-7|TRBV27
CASSRTFSSGMGWYEQYF
TGTGCCAGCTCCCGGACATTCTCTAGCGGGATGGGTTGGTACGAGCAGTACTTC
>NA|NA|TRBJ1-1|TRBV14
CASSPTPVAITEAFF
TGTGCCAGCAGCCCCACCCCCGTGGCGATCACTGAAGCTTTCTTT
>TRBD1|NA|TRBJ1-1|TRBV11-2
CASSSMPGQGEAFF
TGTGCCAGCAGCTCAATGCCGGGACAGGGAGAAGCTTTCTTT
>NA|NA|TRBJ2-7|TRBV20-1
CSARDLGEKFSEQYF
TGCAGTGCTAGAGATCTTGGCGAGAAATTCTCCGAGCAGTACTTC
>TRBD1|many|TRBJ1-1|TRBV6-5
CASSYPRDRCTEAFF
TGTGCCAGCAGTTACCCGAGGGACAGATGTACTGAAGCTTTCTTT
>TRBD2|few|TRBJ2-2|TRBV28
CASRPGLGPTGELFF
TGTGCCAGCAGGCCGGGACTAGGGCCCACCGGGGAGCTGTTTTTT
>TRBD1|NA|TRBJ1-5|TRBV20-1
CSARGTAPGDPNQPQHF
TGCAGTGCTAGGGGGACAGCTCCGGGCGACCCGAATCAGCCCCAGCATTTT
>NA|many|TRBJ2-7|TRBV28
CATRRLADSYEQYF
TGTGCCACCCGCCGGTTAGCGGATTCCTACGAGCAGTACTTC
>TRBD2|few|TRBJ2-3|TRBV2
CASSGASGSGDTQYF
TGTGCCAGCAGTGGAGCTAGCGGTTCCGGAGATACTCAGTATTTT
>NA|few|TRBJ2-7|TRBV6-5
CAISESVEGSYEQYF
TGTGCCATCAGTGAGTCCGTGGAGGGATCCTACGAGCAGTACTTC
>TRBD2|many|TRBJ2-3|TRBV6-2/TRBV6-3
CASSRGLAGPPDTQYF
TGTGCCAGCAGCCGAGGACTAGCGGGGCCCCCAGATACGCAGTATTTT
>NA|NA|TRBJ2-5|TRBV20-1
CSARESPARFQETQYF
TGCAGTGCTAGAGAGAGCCCTGCTAGGTTCCAAGAGACCCAGTACTTC
>NA|NA|TRBJ1-5|TRBV6-2/TRBV6-3
CASSYVGRNNQPQHF
TGTGCCAGCAGTTACGTCGGCAGAAACAATCAGCCCCAGCATTTT
>NA|NA|TRBJ1-2|TRBV27
CASSLGLTPYYGYTF
TGTGCCAGCAGTTTAGGGCTCACACCATACTATGGCTACACCTTC
>NA|many|TRBJ2-7|TRBV27
CASSWFAGLTYEQYF
TGTGCCAGCAGTTGGTTTGCGGGATTGACCTACGAGCAGTACTTC
>NA|once|TRBJ1-1|TRBV27
CASGLSRGDTEASF
TGTGCCAGCGGTTTAAGCAGGGGTGATACTGAAGCTTCCTTT
>TRBD1|few|TRBJ2-1|TRBV4-1
CASSQPGQGSRNEQFF
TGCGCCAGCAGCCAACCGGGACAGGGGTCTAGGAATGAGCAGTTCTTC
>NA|few|TRBJ2-3|TRBV14
CASSHLGASTHTDTQYF
TGTGCCAGCAGCCACCTAGGTGCATCCACCCACACAGATACGCAGTATTTT
>NA|few|TRBJ1-1|TRBV7-2
CASSLDKTEAFF
TGTGCCAGCAGCTTAGACAAGACTGAAGCTTTCTTT
>NA|few|TRBJ1-5|TRBV3-1
CASSQGHSSNQPQHF
TGTGCCAGCAGCCAAGGGCACAGTAGCAATCAGCCCCAGCATTTT
>NA|many|TRBJ1-1|TRBV27
CASSPGLAGFTEAFF
TGTGCCAGCAGCCCCGGACTCGCAGGGTTCACTGAAGCTTTCTTT
>NA|many|TRBJ2-3|TRBV27
CASSLGRSQDTQYF
TGTGCCAGCAGTTTGGGTCGATCCCAAGATACGCAGTATTTT
>NA|NA|TRBJ2-6|TRBV20-1
CSARDHCFSGANVLTF
TGCAGTGCTAGAGATCATTGTTTCTCTGGGGCCAACGTCCTGACTTTC
>NA|NA|TRBJ2-7|TRBV4-3
CASSQDGPQRKYEQYF
TGCGCCAGCAGCCAAGATGGCCCTCAGAGAAAATACGAGCAGTACTTC
>TRBD2|NA|TRBJ2-7|TRBV4-1
CASSQLGGDSYEQYF
TGCGCCAGCAGCCAGTTGGGAGGGGACTCCTACGAGCAGTACTTC
>TRBD2|few|TRBJ2-7|TRBV28
CASTLIPGLSYEQYF
TGTGCCAGCACCCTTATCCCGGGACTATCCTACGAGCAGTACTTC
>TRBD1|few|TRBJ2-2|TRBV7-2
CASSIQGTFANTGELFF
TGTGCCAGCAGTATACAGGGGACGTTCGCGAACACCGGGGAGCTGTTTTTT
>NA|once|TRBJ1-1|TRBV7-9
CASSLAPRVYTEAFF
TGTGCCAGCAGCTTAGCTCCAAGGGTTTACACTGAAGCTTTCTTT
>NA|NA|TRBJ2-6|TRBV10-2
CASGENDFSVLTF
TGCGCCAGCGGTGAGAATGACTTTTCCGTCCTGACTTTC
>NA|NA|TRBJ2-7|TRBV4-3
CASSQPGQGKGYEQYF
TGCGCCAGCAGCCAACCCGGGCAGGGGAAGGGATACGAGCAGTACTTC
>TRBD2|NA|TRBJ2-1|TRBV7-9
CASSLRSGSHNEQFF
TGTGCCAGCAGCTTACGGAGCGGGAGCCACAATGAGCAGTTCTTC